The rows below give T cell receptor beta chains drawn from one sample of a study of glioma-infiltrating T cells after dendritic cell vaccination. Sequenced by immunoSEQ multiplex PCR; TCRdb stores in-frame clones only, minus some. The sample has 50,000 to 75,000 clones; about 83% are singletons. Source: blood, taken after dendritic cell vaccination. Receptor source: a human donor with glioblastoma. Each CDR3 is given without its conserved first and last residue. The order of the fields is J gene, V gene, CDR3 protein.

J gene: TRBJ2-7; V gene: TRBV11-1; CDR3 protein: ASSLAGTGFSYEQY
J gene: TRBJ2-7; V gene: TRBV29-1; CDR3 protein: SVSSGVEQY
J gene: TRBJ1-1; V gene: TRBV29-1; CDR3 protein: SVLRGTEAF
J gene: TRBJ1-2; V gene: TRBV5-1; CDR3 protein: ASSSGQDGDGYT
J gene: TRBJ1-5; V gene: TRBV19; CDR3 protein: ASSIDRSNQPQH
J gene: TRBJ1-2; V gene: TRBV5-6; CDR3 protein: ASSLDRGVYGYT
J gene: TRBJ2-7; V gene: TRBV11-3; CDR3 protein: ASSNGQGGFYEQY
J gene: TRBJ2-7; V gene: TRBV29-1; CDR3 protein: SVPLDGSYEQY
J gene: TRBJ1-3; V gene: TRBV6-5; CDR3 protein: ASSWGQQGAGNTIY
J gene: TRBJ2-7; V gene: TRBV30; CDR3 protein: ASGQSYEQY
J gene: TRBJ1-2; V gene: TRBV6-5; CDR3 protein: ASSTGNPYGYT
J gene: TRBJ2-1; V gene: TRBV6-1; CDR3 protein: ASSVETSGGYNEQF
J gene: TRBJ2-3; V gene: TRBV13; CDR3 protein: ASSLSIAGFFADTQY
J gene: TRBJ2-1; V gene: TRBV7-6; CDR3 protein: ASSLGADNEQF
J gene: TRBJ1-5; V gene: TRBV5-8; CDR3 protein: ASSARTGEVQPQH
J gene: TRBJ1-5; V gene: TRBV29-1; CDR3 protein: SVEDRVGQPQH
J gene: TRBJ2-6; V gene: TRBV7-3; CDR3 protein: ASSSRDIPRSGANVLT
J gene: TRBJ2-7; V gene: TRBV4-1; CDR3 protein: ASSQVTGIYEQY